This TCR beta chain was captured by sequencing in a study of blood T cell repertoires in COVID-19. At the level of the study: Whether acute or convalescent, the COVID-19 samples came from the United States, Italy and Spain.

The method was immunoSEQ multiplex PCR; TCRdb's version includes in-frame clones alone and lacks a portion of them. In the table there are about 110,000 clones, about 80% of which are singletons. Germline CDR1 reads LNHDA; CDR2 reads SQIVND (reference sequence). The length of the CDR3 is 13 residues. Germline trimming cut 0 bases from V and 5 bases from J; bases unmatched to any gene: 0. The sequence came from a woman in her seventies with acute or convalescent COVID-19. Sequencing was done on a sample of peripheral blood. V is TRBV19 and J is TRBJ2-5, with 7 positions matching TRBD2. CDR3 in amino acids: CASSIEGGETQYF. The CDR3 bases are TGTGCCAGTAGTATAGAGGGGGGGGAGACCCAGTACTTC. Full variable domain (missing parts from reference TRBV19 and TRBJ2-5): DGGITQSPKYLFRKEGQNVTLSCEQNLNHDAMYWYRQDPGQGLRLIYYSQIVNDFQKGDIAEGYSVSREKKESFPLTVTSAQKNPTAFYLCASSIEGGETQYFGPGTRLLVL.